This TCR beta chain is drawn from a study of blood T cell repertoires in COVID-19. About the research overall: PBMCs, B-cell-depleted T cells, or T cells provided the cDNA or gDNA that made up the material.

In germline, CDR1 is ENHRY, CDR2 SYGVKD. Trimming cost V 0 bases and J 7 bases, with 9 bases left between them. The CDR3 spans 13 residues. Study processing details: It was from reference gene primer amplification that nucleated cell counts were estimated. The protocol was immunoSEQ multiplex PCR, while the TCRdb copy is restricted to in-frame clones and leaves out a portion. V, J and clone size are taken as reported in that table, and D and trimming were inferred from the DNA itself. The profile covers tens of thousands of clones, with about four fifths appearing a single time and around 4.5% taken by the ten largest.

The source material was peripheral blood. The genes are TRBV10-3 and TRBJ1-1, with D maybe TRBD1 (5 bases). The receptor's source is a woman aged 55-70 years with acute or convalescent COVID-19. CDR3 in amino acids: CAISESQGLEAFF. Here the CDR3 DNA reads TGTGCCATCAGTGAGTCGCAGGGCCTTGAAGCTTTCTTT.